The present T cell receptor (beta chain) was sequenced within a study of cytomegalovirus exposure and HLA in healthy donors. Repertoires were generated with immunoSEQ multiplex PCR, while TCRdb's copy carries only in-frame clones and drops some. This table holds around 400,000 clones, roughly 90% found once. The donors belonged to the roughly 110-subject validation cohort, separate from the roughly 650-subject first cohort. The germline V and J ends were trimmed by 10 bases and 10 bases, with 16 bases remaining between them. The CDR3 is 11 residues long. Looked up from germline, CDR1 is MNHEY and CDR2 is SMNVEV (reference sequence).

The receptor's source is a young woman in good health and CMV-seronegative. The J gene is TRBJ1-1, the V gene TRBV27, with TRBD1 as a possible D gene (6 bases). The sample comprised PBMCs. DNA of the CDR3: TGTGCCATAACGGGGGGCGGGTCAGCTTTCTTT. Protein: CAITGGGSAFF.